This TCR beta chain was documented in a study of T cell responses to AZD1222 COVID-19 vaccine. The study's findings and limits: Reportedly, nearly half the spike-specific TCRs target unmutated variant regions. It was only after the peak T cell response that any repertoires were sampled.

Germline V gives CDR1 SGHDN, CDR2 FVKESK. This CDR3 comprises 16 residues. J lost 7 bases, V lost 1 base, and 10 bases had no gene match. Turning to this clone: Its antigen is currently unknown.

Sequencing was performed with immunoSEQ multiplex PCR; in TCRdb, only in-frame clones are kept and a portion is missing. The sample includes about 220,000 clones, 93% of them seen just once. The rearrangement joins TRBV14 to TRBJ2-1; 7 positions agree with TRBD2. The sample in question was peripheral blood, obtained on day 0 of MenACWY control vaccination. This receptor was identified in an adult in good health. The CDR3 spells CASSQVRGLGVNEQFF. DNA for the CDR3: TGTGCCAGCAGCCAAGTTAGAGGACTAGGGGTAAATGAGCAGTTCTTC.